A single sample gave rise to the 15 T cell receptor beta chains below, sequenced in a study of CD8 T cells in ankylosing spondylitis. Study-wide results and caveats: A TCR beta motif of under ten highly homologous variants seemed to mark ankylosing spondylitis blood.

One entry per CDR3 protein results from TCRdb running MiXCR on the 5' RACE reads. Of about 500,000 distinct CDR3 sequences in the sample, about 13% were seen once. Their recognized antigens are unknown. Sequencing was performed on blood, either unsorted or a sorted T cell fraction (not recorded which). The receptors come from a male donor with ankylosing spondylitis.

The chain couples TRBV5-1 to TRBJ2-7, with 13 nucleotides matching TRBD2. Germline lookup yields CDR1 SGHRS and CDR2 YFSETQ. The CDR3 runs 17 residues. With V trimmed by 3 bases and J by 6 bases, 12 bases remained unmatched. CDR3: CASSSKGPGTSGAEQYV. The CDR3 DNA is TGCGCCAGCAGCTCGAAGGGGCCCGGGACTAGCGGGGCCGAGCAGTACGTC.

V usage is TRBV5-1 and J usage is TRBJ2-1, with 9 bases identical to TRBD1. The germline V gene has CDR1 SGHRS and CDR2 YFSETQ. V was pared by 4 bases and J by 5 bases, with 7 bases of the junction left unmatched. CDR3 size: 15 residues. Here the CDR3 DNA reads TGCGCCAGCAGCCCGACAGGGGGAAGTCACAATGAGCAGTTCTTC. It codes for CASSPTGGSHNEQFF.

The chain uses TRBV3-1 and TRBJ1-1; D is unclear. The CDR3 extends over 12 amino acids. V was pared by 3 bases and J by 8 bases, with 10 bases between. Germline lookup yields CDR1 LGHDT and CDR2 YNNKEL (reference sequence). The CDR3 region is CASSHVGEEAFF. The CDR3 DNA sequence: TGTGCCAGCAGCCACGTTGGGGAGGAAGCTTTCTTT.

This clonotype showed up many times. CDR3 sequence reads: CASSLVPGSSYTGELFF. The CDR3 DNA is TGCGCCAGCAGCCTGGTTCCCGGGTCGAGCTACACCGGGGAGCTGTTTTTT. The chain joins TRBV5-1 to TRBJ2-2; D gene unclear. The V and J ends lost 4 bases and 3 bases respectively, with 19 bases between them. The germline CDR1 and CDR2 sequences are SGHRS and YFSETQ. The CDR3 runs 17 residues.

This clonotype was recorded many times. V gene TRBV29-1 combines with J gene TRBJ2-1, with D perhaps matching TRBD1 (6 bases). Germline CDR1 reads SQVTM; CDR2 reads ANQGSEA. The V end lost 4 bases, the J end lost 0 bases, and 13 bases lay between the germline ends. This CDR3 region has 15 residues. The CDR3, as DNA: TGCAGCGTTGCTGGGACACTGGCCTCCTACAATGAGCAGTTCTTC. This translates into CSVAGTLASYNEQFF.

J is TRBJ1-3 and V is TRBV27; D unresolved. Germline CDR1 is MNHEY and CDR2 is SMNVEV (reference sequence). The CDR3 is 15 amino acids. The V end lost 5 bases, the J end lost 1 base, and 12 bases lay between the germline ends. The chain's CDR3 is CASSLGPQSGNTIYF. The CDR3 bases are TGTGCCAGCAGTCTAGGACCGCAATCTGGAAACACCATATATTTT.

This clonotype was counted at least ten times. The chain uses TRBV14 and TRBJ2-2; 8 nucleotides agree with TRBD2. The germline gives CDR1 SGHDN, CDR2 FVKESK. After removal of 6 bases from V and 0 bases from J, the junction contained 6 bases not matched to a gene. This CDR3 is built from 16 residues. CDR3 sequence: CASSLLAGPNTGELFF. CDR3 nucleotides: TGTGCCAGCAGTCTATTAGCGGGACCGAACACCGGGGAGCTGTTTTTT.

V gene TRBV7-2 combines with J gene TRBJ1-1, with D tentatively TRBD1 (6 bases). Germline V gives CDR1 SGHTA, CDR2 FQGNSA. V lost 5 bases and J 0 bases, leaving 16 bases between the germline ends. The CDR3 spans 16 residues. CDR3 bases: TGTGCCAGCAGCCCCCCGGGGGGGGCCCTGAACACTGAAGCTTTCTTT. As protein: CASSPPGGALNTEAFF. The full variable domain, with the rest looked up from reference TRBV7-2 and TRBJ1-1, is GAGVSQSPSNKVTEKGKDVELRCDPISGHTALYWYRQSLGQGLEFLIYFQGNSAPDKSGLPSDRFSAERTGGSVSTLTIQRTQQEDSAVYLCASSPPGGALNTEAFFGQGTRLTVV.

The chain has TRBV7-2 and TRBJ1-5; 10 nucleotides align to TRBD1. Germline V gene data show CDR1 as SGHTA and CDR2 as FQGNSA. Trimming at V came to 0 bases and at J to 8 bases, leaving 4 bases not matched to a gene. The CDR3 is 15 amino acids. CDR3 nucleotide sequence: TGTGCCAGCAGCTTAGCCGGGACAGGGGATGAGCCCCAGCATTTT. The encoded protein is CASSLAGTGDEPQHF.

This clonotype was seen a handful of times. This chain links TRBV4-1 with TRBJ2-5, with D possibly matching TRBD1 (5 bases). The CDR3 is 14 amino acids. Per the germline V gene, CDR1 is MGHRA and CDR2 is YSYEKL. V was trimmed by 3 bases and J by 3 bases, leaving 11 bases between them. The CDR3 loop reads CASSQGPNEETQYF. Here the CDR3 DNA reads TGCGCCAGCAGCCAGGGGCCAAACGAAGAGACCCAGTACTTC.

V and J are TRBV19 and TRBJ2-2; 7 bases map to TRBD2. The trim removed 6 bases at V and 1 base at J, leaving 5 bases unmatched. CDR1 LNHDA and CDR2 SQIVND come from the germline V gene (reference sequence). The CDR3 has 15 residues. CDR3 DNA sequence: TGTGCCAGTAGGGAGTGGGAGGGGAACACCGGGGAGCTGTTTTTT. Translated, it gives CASREWEGNTGELFF.

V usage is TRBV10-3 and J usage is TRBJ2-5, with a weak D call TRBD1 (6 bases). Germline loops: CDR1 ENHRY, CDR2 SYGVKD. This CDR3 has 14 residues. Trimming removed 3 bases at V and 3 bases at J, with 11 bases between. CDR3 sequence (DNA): TGTGCCATCAGTGACTCCAACAGGGAAGAGACCCAGTACTTC. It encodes CAISDSNREETQYF.

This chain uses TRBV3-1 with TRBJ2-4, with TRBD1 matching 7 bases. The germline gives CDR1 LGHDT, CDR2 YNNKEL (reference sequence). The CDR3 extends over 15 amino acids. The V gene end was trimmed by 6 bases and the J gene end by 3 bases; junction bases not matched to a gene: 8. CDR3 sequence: CASRDRAYGKNIQYF. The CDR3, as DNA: TGTGCCAGCAGAGACAGGGCGTACGGCAAAAACATTCAGTACTTC.

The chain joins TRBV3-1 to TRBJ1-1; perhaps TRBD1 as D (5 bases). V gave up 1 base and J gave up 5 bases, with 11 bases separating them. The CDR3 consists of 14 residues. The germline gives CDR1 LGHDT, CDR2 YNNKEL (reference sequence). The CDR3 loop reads CASSQGDRETEAFF. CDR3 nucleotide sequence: TGTGCCAGCAGCCAAGGGGACCGAGAGACTGAAGCTTTCTTT.

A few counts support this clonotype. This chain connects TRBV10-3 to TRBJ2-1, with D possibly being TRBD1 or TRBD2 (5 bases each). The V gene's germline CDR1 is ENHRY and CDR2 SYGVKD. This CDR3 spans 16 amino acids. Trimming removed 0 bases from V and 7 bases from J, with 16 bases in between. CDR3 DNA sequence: TGTGCCATCAGTGAGTCAAGAGGGGAGTCTGGGAATGAGCAGTTCTTC. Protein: CAISESRGESGNEQFF.